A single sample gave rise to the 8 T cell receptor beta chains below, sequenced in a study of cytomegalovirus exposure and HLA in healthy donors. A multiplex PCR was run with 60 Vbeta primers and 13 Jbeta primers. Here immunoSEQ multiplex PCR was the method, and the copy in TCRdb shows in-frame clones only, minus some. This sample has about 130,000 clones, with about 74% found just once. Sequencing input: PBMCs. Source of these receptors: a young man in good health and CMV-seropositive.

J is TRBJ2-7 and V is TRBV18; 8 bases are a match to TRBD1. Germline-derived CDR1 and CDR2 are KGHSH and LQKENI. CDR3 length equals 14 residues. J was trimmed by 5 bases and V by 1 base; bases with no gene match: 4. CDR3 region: CASSPRQGIHEQYF. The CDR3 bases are TGTGCCAGCTCACCACGACAGGGGATCCACGAGCAGTACTTC. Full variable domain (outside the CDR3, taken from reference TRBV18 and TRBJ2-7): NAGVMQNPRHLVRRRGQEARLRCSPMKGHSHVYWYRQLPEEGLKFMVYLQKENIIDESGMPKERFSAEFPKEGPSILRIQQVVRGDSAAYFCASSPRQGIHEQYFGPGTRLTVT.

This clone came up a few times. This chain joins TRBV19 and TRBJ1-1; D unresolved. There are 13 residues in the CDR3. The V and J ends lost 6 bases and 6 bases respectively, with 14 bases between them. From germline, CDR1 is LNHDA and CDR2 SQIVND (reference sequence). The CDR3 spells CASSATRHAEAFF. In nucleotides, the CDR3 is TGTGCCAGTAGCGCTACCCGTCACGCTGAAGCTTTCTTT.

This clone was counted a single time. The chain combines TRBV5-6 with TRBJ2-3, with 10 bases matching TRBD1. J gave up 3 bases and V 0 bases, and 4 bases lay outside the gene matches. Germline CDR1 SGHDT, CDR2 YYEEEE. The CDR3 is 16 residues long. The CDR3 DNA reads TGTGCCAGCAGCTTGGTGGACAGGGGGGAGACAGATACGCAGTATTTT. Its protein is CASSLVDRGETDTQYF.

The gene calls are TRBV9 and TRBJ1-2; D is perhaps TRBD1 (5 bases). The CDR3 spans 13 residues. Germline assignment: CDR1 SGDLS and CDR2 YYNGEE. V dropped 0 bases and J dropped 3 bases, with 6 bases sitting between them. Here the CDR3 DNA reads TGTGCCAGCAGCGTAGCCAGGGACTATGGCTACACCTTC. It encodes CASSVARDYGYTF.

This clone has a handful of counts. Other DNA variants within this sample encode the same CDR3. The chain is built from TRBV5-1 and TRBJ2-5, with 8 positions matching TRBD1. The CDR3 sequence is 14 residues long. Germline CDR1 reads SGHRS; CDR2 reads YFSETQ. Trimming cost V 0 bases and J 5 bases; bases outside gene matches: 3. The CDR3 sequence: CASSLAGGRETQYF. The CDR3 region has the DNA TGCGCCAGCAGCTTGGCAGGGGGCAGGGAGACCCAGTACTTC.

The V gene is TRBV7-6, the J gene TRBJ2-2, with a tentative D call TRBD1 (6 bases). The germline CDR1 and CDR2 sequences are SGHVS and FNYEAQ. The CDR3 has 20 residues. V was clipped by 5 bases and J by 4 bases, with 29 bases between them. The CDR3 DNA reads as TGTGCCAGCAGCACCAAAGTCACCAGGGGTTTCGTTCAGGGCACCGGGGAGCTGTTTTTT. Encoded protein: CASSTKVTRGFVQGTGELFF.

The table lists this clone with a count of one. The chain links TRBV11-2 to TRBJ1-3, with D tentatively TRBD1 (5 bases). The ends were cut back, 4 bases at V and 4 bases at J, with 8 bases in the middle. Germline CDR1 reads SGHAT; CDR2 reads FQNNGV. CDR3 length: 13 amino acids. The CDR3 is CASSSDRGNTIYF. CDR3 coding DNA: TGTGCCAGCAGCTCCGACAGAGGAAACACCATATATTTT.

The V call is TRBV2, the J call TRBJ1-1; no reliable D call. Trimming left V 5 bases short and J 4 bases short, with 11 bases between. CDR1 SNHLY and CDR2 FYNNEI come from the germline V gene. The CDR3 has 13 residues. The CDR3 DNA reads TGTGCCAGCAGTTCCGACTACCGCACTGAAGCTTTCTTT. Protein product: CASSSDYRTEAFF. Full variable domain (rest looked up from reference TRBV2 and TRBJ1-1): EPEVTQTPSHQVTQMGQEVILRCVPISNHLYFYWYRQILGQKVEFLVSFYNNEISEKSEIFDDQFSVERPDGSNFTLKIRSTKLEDSAMYFCASSSDYRTEAFFGQGTRLTVV.